This T cell receptor beta chain is from a study of CD8 T cells in ankylosing spondylitis. Study-wide results and limits: Typical of ankylosing spondylitis blood, it appeared, was a TCR beta motif of under 10 highly homologous variants. Earlier studies detected some motif variants in reactive arthritis synovial fluid and blood. Disease-associated clones were reportedly significantly overrepresented in matched ankylosing spondylitis synovial fluid.

The CDR3 spans 13 residues. Germline V gene lookup returns CDR1 ENHRY and CDR2 SYGVKD. V gave up 2 bases and J gave up 3 bases, with 7 bases separating them. Making use of molecular barcodes, quantitative 5'-RACE generated TCR beta libraries. TCRdb processed the 5' RACE reads anew with MiXCR; each CDR3 protein has one entry. The sample has around 450,000 distinct CDR3 sequences, roughly 26% seen once. As regards this clonotype: What it recognizes is unknown.

Sample: blood, either unsorted or a sorted T cell fraction (not recorded which). This clonotype was sampled from a male donor with ankylosing spondylitis. The chain carries TRBV10-3 and TRBJ1-2; no firm D call. CDR3 amino acids: CAISEPSDYGYTF. The DNA for the CDR3 is TGTGCCATCAGTGAGCCCTCGGACTATGGCTACACCTTC.